These T cell receptor beta chains were read from a single sample in a study of T cell responses to AZD1222 COVID-19 vaccine. Repertoires were generated with immunoSEQ multiplex PCR, while TCRdb's copy carries only in-frame clones and drops some. The sample shows roughly 100,000 clones, 92% of them seen only once. The source was peripheral blood, collected on day 0 of AZD1222 vaccination. These receptors all come from an adult in good health. Each CDR3 is given with its conserved first and last residue. A D gene is named only where the DNA matches it firmly. Clone size is not always given. Where it is, it says once, few, many or a class for expanded clones.

V gene: TRBV7-2; CDR3 length: 16; J gene: TRBJ1-2; D gene: TRBD1; clone size: NA; CDR3 DNA: TGTGCCAGCAGCTTAGGGGGGACAGGGGGCGCGTTTGGCTACACCTTC; CDR3 protein: CASSLGGTGGAFGYTF
V gene: TRBV14; CDR3 length: 15; J gene: TRBJ2-7; D gene: TRBD2; clone size: NA; CDR3 DNA: TGTGCCAGCAGCCGATCTAGCGGGATCCCCTACGAGCAGTACTTC; CDR3 protein: CASSRSSGIPYEQYF
V gene: TRBV5-1; CDR3 length: 16; J gene: TRBJ1-6; D gene: NA; clone size: NA; CDR3 DNA: TGCGCCAGCAGCCCCGGTGGGGGGGCCTATAATTCACCCCTCCACTTT; CDR3 protein: CASSPGGGAYNSPLHF
V gene: TRBV7-9; CDR3 length: 16; J gene: TRBJ1-5; D gene: TRBD1; clone size: NA; CDR3 DNA: TGTGCCAGCAGCCCCGGACAGGGATCGGTACGCCAGCCCCAGCATTTT; CDR3 protein: CASSPGQGSVRQPQHF
V gene: TRBV28; CDR3 length: 12; J gene: TRBJ2-7; D gene: NA; clone size: NA; CDR3 DNA: TGTGCCGCGGACGAGGGGAATGGGGTGCAGTACTTC; CDR3 protein: CAADEGNGVQYF
V gene: TRBV11-2; CDR3 length: 14; J gene: TRBJ1-1; D gene: TRBD1; clone size: NA; CDR3 DNA: TGTGCCAGCACCCGGGACAGGGAGAACACTGAAGCTTTCTTT; CDR3 protein: CASTRDRENTEAFF
V gene: TRBV5-4; CDR3 length: 12; J gene: TRBJ2-7; D gene: NA; clone size: NA; CDR3 DNA: TGTGCCAGCAGCTTTGGAGTCTTCGAGCAGTACTTC; CDR3 protein: CASSFGVFEQYF
V gene: TRBV5-1; CDR3 length: 14; J gene: TRBJ2-7; D gene: TRBD1; clone size: NA; CDR3 DNA: TGCGCCAGCAGCGGGGGACAGTTCACCTACGAGCAGTACTTC; CDR3 protein: CASSGGQFTYEQYF
V gene: TRBV5-1; CDR3 length: 14; J gene: TRBJ2-3; D gene: TRBD2; clone size: NA; CDR3 DNA: TGCGCCACCCGACTAGCGGCAGATGGGGATACGCAGTATTTT; CDR3 protein: CATRLAADGDTQYF
V gene: TRBV19; CDR3 length: 16; J gene: TRBJ2-1; D gene: NA; clone size: NA; CDR3 DNA: TGTGCCAGTAGTATACTTCCAGCGGAGATCTACAATGAGCAGTTCTTC; CDR3 protein: CASSILPAEIYNEQFF
V gene: TRBV5-1; CDR3 length: 16; J gene: TRBJ2-2; D gene: NA; clone size: NA; CDR3 DNA: TGCGCCAGCAGCTTGGAGGGGCCTGGGGCCTCCGGGGAGCTGTTTTTT; CDR3 protein: CASSLEGPGASGELFF
V gene: TRBV19; CDR3 length: 15; J gene: TRBJ1-1; D gene: NA; clone size: NA; CDR3 DNA: TGTGCCAGTAGTATAGGGTTCGCATCGGGGGATAAAGCTTTCTTT; CDR3 protein: CASSIGFASGDKAFF
V gene: TRBV6-5; CDR3 length: 13; J gene: TRBJ1-5; D gene: NA; clone size: NA; CDR3 DNA: TGTGCCAGCAGTACGGGGAGCAATCAGCCCCAGCATTTT; CDR3 protein: CASSTGSNQPQHF
V gene: TRBV7-2; CDR3 length: 14; J gene: TRBJ1-6; D gene: NA; clone size: NA; CDR3 DNA: TGTGCCAGCAGCTTAGTCAGGAATAATTCACCCCTCCACTTT; CDR3 protein: CASSLVRNNSPLHF
V gene: TRBV10-3; CDR3 length: 15; J gene: TRBJ1-1; D gene: NA; clone size: NA; CDR3 DNA: TGTGCCATCAGTGAGTCTGGAGCCTTGAACACTGAAGCTTTCTTT; CDR3 protein: CAISESGALNTEAFF
V gene: TRBV5-8; CDR3 length: 16; J gene: TRBJ1-5; D gene: TRBD1; clone size: NA; CDR3 DNA: TGTGCCAGCAGCTTGTCGCTGACAGGGGGTCGTATCCCCCAGCATTTT; CDR3 protein: CASSLSLTGGRIPQHF
V gene: TRBV6-5; CDR3 length: 13; J gene: TRBJ1-2; D gene: NA; clone size: NA; CDR3 DNA: TGTGCCAGCAGTTACGTACCCGTCGAGGGCTACACCTTC; CDR3 protein: CASSYVPVEGYTF
V gene: TRBV5-6; CDR3 length: 12; J gene: TRBJ1-3; D gene: NA; clone size: NA; CDR3 DNA: TGTGCCAGCAGCTTGGAGAGGAACACCATATATTTT; CDR3 protein: CASSLERNTIYF
V gene: TRBV7-2; CDR3 length: 15; J gene: TRBJ2-1; D gene: NA; clone size: NA; CDR3 DNA: TGTGCCAGCAGCTTGCTGTTGGGACTCCCCAATGAGCAGTTCTTC; CDR3 protein: CASSLLLGLPNEQFF
V gene: TRBV5-8; CDR3 length: 15; J gene: TRBJ2-7; D gene: NA; clone size: once; CDR3 DNA: TGTGCCAGCAGCCAGGAAAGGGATAGGCCCTACGAGCAGTACTTC; CDR3 protein: CASSQERDRPYEQYF
V gene: TRBV7-9; CDR3 length: 14; J gene: TRBJ2-2; D gene: NA; clone size: NA; CDR3 DNA: TGTGCCAGCAGCTCGCACAGGGTTTCCGGGGAGCTGTTTTTT; CDR3 protein: CASSSHRVSGELFF
V gene: TRBV24-1; CDR3 length: 17; J gene: TRBJ2-2; D gene: TRBD1; clone size: NA; CDR3 DNA: TGTGCCACCAGTGACCTCGGACAGGGCTCGGACACCGGGGAGCTGTTTTTT; CDR3 protein: CATSDLGQGSDTGELFF
V gene: TRBV3-1/TRBV3-2; CDR3 length: 14; J gene: TRBJ1-6; D gene: NA; clone size: NA; CDR3 DNA: TGTGCCAGCAGCCCAGGGACCTATAATTCACCCCTCCACTTT; CDR3 protein: CASSPGTYNSPLHF
V gene: TRBV18; CDR3 length: 13; J gene: TRBJ2-2; D gene: NA; clone size: once; CDR3 DNA: TGTGCCAGCTCACCACAGGGGACCGGGGAGCTGTTTTTT; CDR3 protein: CASSPQGTGELFF
V gene: TRBV7-9; CDR3 length: 14; J gene: TRBJ1-6; D gene: TRBD1; clone size: NA; CDR3 DNA: TGTGCCAGCGGCCCGGGACAGGGAGAATCACCCCTCCACTTT; CDR3 protein: CASGPGQGESPLHF
V gene: TRBV20-1; CDR3 length: 13; J gene: TRBJ2-7; D gene: NA; clone size: NA; CDR3 DNA: TGCAGTGCTAGTGGTCAGGGACGTACCGAGCAGTACTTC; CDR3 protein: CSASGQGRTEQYF
V gene: TRBV21-1; CDR3 length: 14; J gene: TRBJ2-7; D gene: NA; clone size: NA; CDR3 DNA: TGTGCCAGCAGCACTTCGACTAGAACCTACGAGCAGTACTTC; CDR3 protein: CASSTSTRTYEQYF
V gene: TRBV24-1; CDR3 length: 15; J gene: TRBJ2-2; D gene: NA; clone size: NA; CDR3 DNA: TGTGCCACCAGTGATTTGGCAGGGGACACCGGGGAGCTGTTTTTT; CDR3 protein: CATSDLAGDTGELFF
V gene: TRBV29-1; CDR3 length: 12; J gene: TRBJ1-2; D gene: NA; clone size: once; CDR3 DNA: TGCAGCGTTGAGTGGCAGAACTATGGCTACACCTTC; CDR3 protein: CSVEWQNYGYTF
V gene: TRBV6-5; CDR3 length: 13; J gene: TRBJ2-5; D gene: NA; clone size: NA; CDR3 DNA: TGTGCCAGCAGCTACAGGGATCTGGAGACCCAGTACTTC; CDR3 protein: CASSYRDLETQYF
V gene: TRBV14; CDR3 length: 16; J gene: TRBJ1-5; D gene: TRBD1; clone size: NA; CDR3 DNA: TGTGCCAGCAGCCCCCGGGACAGGGGTGACGGACAGCCCCAGCATTTT; CDR3 protein: CASSPRDRGDGQPQHF
V gene: TRBV19; CDR3 length: 13; J gene: TRBJ1-1; D gene: NA; clone size: NA; CDR3 DNA: TGTGCCAGTAGAACTCAGGGCTTCACTGAAGCTTTCTTT; CDR3 protein: CASRTQGFTEAFF
V gene: TRBV5-1; CDR3 length: 13; J gene: TRBJ1-3; D gene: NA; clone size: NA; CDR3 DNA: TGCGCCAGCAGCTTGATCGGGGAGCGGACCATATATTTT; CDR3 protein: CASSLIGERTIYF
V gene: TRBV19; CDR3 length: 18; J gene: TRBJ1-6; D gene: NA; clone size: NA; CDR3 DNA: TGTGCCAGTAAGCACGTCGGTCCGGAAAAGACAGATAATTCACCCCTCCACTTT; CDR3 protein: CASKHVGPEKTDNSPLHF
V gene: TRBV5-6; CDR3 length: 15; J gene: TRBJ1-2; D gene: NA; clone size: NA; CDR3 DNA: TGTGCCAGCAGCCCGCTATTGCGGAACAACTATGGCTACACCTTC; CDR3 protein: CASSPLLRNNYGYTF
V gene: TRBV7-3; CDR3 length: 19; J gene: TRBJ2-2; D gene: TRBD2; clone size: NA; CDR3 DNA: TGTGCCAGCAGCCCCAGTTCTAGCGGGAGGGCCCGGGGCACCGGGGAACTGTTTTTT; CDR3 protein: CASSPSSSGRARGTGELFF
V gene: TRBV18; CDR3 length: 15; J gene: TRBJ1-4; D gene: TRBD1; clone size: NA; CDR3 DNA: TGTGCCAGCTCACCGGACAGGGGACTTAATGAAAAACTGTTTTTT; CDR3 protein: CASSPDRGLNEKLFF
V gene: TRBV30; CDR3 length: 12; J gene: TRBJ2-3; D gene: NA; clone size: NA; CDR3 DNA: TGTGCGTTGGGGCTTACCCTCTATACGCAGTATTTT; CDR3 protein: CALGLTLYTQYF
V gene: TRBV7-2; CDR3 length: 16; J gene: TRBJ2-7; D gene: NA; clone size: few; CDR3 DNA: TGTGCCAGCAGCTTAATTGGGGGAACCCAACCCTACGAGCAGTACTTC; CDR3 protein: CASSLIGGTQPYEQYF
V gene: TRBV20-1; CDR3 length: 12; J gene: TRBJ2-1; D gene: NA; clone size: NA; CDR3 DNA: TGCAGTGCTAGTCGGGAGTGGAATGAGCAGTTCTTC; CDR3 protein: CSASREWNEQFF